Detailed here is one T cell receptor (beta chain). What it recognizes is unknown. The germline CDR1 and CDR2 sequences are GTSNPN and SVGIG (reference sequence). V lost 0 bases, J lost 3 bases, and 6 bases stayed unmatched. This CDR3 region has 15 residues. These data belong to a study of cytomegalovirus exposure and HLA in healthy donors. The data were produced by immunoSEQ multiplex PCR, yet TCRdb's version contains in-frame clones alone and is incomplete. In the table there are 65,000 to 80,000 clones, less than 95% of which are singletons. Study-wide results and caveats: Across donors, most TCRs were seen rarely, yet some public ones were widespread. Testing in vitro showed a few CMV-associated chains specific for CMV antigens. The study listed some 160 cytomegalovirus-associated TCR beta chains. For cytomegalovirus status, the classifier reportedly gave diagnoses with high specificity and sensitivity.

This TCR derives from a woman between 18 and 29 years old in good health and CMV-seropositive. The chain has TRBV30 and TRBJ2-5, with 8 bases that match TRBD2. Specimen: PBMCs. The CDR3 here is CAWSVLGGGKETQYF. CDR3 nucleotides: TGTGCCTGGAGTGTACTTGGCGGGGGGAAAGAGACCCAGTACTTC.